Each of the 2 T cell receptor beta chains below was sequenced from the same sample in a study of CD8 T cells in ankylosing spondylitis. Study-level findings and limits: Ankylosing spondylitis blood appeared to carry a characteristic TCR beta motif of roughly eight highly homologous variants.

TCRdb called the 5' RACE reads again in MiXCR, with one record for every CDR3 protein. The table includes fewer than 550,000 distinct CDR3 sequences, about 5% detected once. The antigens of these receptors remain unknown. The sample comprised blood, either unsorted or a sorted T cell fraction (not recorded which). The receptors stem from a male donor with ankylosing spondylitis.

This clonotype was detected a few times. This chain uses TRBV4-1 with TRBJ2-7; possible D gene TRBD1, 5 bases. CDR3 length equals 16 residues. Trimming cost V 2 bases and J 1 base, with 15 bases left between them. Germline V gene lookup returns CDR1 MGHRA and CDR2 YSYEKL. The CDR3 DNA sequence: TGCGCCAGCAGCCAATCCCAGACAGAGGTTTCCTACGAGCAGTACTTC. Translation gives CASSQSQTEVSYEQYF.

J is TRBJ2-3 and V is TRBV10-3, with D unclear. The germline CDR1 and CDR2 sequences are ENHRY and SYGVKD. V gave up 11 bases and J gave up 4 bases, with 22 bases separating them. The CDR3 extends over 15 amino acids. Written as DNA, the CDR3 is TGTGCCTCCAGAGCACCCTTAGAAGGTTCAGATACGCAGTATTTT. This sequence encodes CASRAPLEGSDTQYF.